This passage covers 23 T cell receptor beta chains from one sample sequenced in a study of regulatory T cells in long-lasting Graves disease. For TCR beta, libraries came from iRepertoire HTBI primers and Arm-PCR of CDR3 regions. TCRdb re-called the multiplex PCR reads through MiXCR, storing one row per CDR3 protein. The profile shows about 370,000 distinct CDR3 sequences, 15% of them singletons. Time point: newly diagnosed GD, antithyroid drugs for less than 3 months. Following extraction of RNA from PBMCs, that RNA was used to make the TCR library. The material was peripheral blood mononuclear cells (PBMCs), obtained at new diagnosis, from a patient treated with antithyroid drugs. The receptors shown here come from a female donor with Graves disease.

The gene calls are TRBV5-1 and TRBJ1-3; 11 bases agree with TRBD1. The germline V gene encodes CDR1 SGHRS and CDR2 YFSETQ. With V trimmed by 4 bases and J by 2 bases, 5 bases remained unmatched. This CDR3 contains 16 residues. The CDR3 reads CASSLRGQGAGNTIYF. The CDR3 coding sequence is TGCGCCAGCAGCCTGCGGGGACAGGGGGCTGGAAACACCATATATTTT.

This clonotype was seen only a few times. With a much larger clone just one base away, this may be a read error. The chain has TRBV7-9 and TRBJ2-5, with D unresolved. Between the trimmed V and J ends, which lost 3 bases and 1 base, there was a span of 3 bases. The germline CDR1 and CDR2 sequences are SEHNR and FQNEAQ (reference sequence). The CDR3 covers 12 residues. The DNA for the CDR3 is TGTGCCAGCAGCTTCCTCCAAGAGACCCAGTACTTC. It encodes CASSFLQETQYF. The whole variable domain, remainder taken from reference TRBV7-9 and TRBJ2-5, is DTGVSQNPRHKITKRGQNVTFRCDPISEHNRLYWYRQTLGQGPEFLTYFQNEAQLEKSRLLSDRFSAERPKGSFSTLEIQRTEQGDSAMYLCASSFLQETQYFGPGTRLLVL.

This clonotype was observed many times. V gene TRBV18 combines with J gene TRBJ1-5; D ambiguous. The CDR3 is 13 residues long. CDR1 KGHSH and CDR2 LQKENI come from the germline V gene. With 0 bases removed from V and 8 bases from J, the gap between germline ends came to 8 bases. The CDR3 sequence: CASSPPTGKPQHF. The CDR3 DNA is TGTGCCAGCTCACCACCCACCGGCAAGCCCCAGCATTTT.

The genes are TRBV15 and TRBJ2-1; D perhaps matches TRBD1 (6 bases). In germline, CDR1 is LNHNV, CDR2 YYDKDF (reference sequence). CDR3 length: 16 amino acids. V was cut by 3 bases and J by 0 bases, with 12 bases left in between. The CDR3 reads CATSRPEGDSYNEQFF. The CDR3 nucleotides are TGTGCCACCAGCAGGCCCGAGGGGGACTCCTACAATGAGCAGTTCTTC.

Concerning this clonotype: With a much larger clone just one base away, this may be a read error. The chain couples TRBV12-3 or TRBV12-4 to TRBJ2-3; D may be TRBD2 (5 bases). The CDR3 is 12 amino acids. The chain's CDR3 is CASSFATYERYF. CDR3 coding DNA: TGTGCCAGCAGCTTCGCCACCTACGAGCGGTACTTC.

This clonotype has ten or more counts. V gene TRBV7-2 combines with J gene TRBJ2-7, with 10 nucleotides matching TRBD2. J was trimmed by 5 bases and V by 2 bases; bases with no gene match: 18. This CDR3 spans 19 amino acids. Germline V CDR1 and CDR2: SGHTA, FQGNSA. The CDR3 loop is CASSLNPATSGFGLHEQYF. The CDR3 nucleotides read TGTGCCAGCAGCTTAAACCCTGCGACTAGCGGGTTCGGCCTCCACGAGCAGTACTTC.

The J gene is TRBJ2-2, the V gene TRBV27, with 7 bases identical to TRBD1. The CDR3 runs 16 residues. The V and J ends lost 5 bases and 0 bases, in that order; junction bases with no gene match: 6. Germline V lookup: CDR1 MNHEY, CDR2 SMNVEV (reference sequence). The DNA for the CDR3 is TGTGCCAGCAGTACCCGACAGGGCCCGAACACCGGGGAGCTGTTTTTT. Translated, it gives CASSTRQGPNTGELFF.

This clonotype was seen repeatedly, ten times or more. The chain has TRBV7-9 and TRBJ2-7; 10 positions match TRBD1. The V segment lost 6 bases and the J segment 6 bases; nucleotides outside the gene matches: 11. The CDR3 spans 15 residues. Germline-derived CDR1 and CDR2 are SEHNR and FQNEAQ (reference sequence). The CDR3 region has the DNA TGTGCCAGCAGTTACTACCGGGACAGGGGTTCCGAGCAGTACTTC. Its protein is CASSYYRDRGSEQYF.

This chain links TRBV28 with TRBJ2-3; 8 bases are shared with TRBD2. Germline loops: CDR1 MDHEN, CDR2 SYDVKM. The V and J ends lost 5 bases and 4 bases, in that order; junction bases with no gene match: 8. The CDR3 consists of 15 residues. The CDR3: CASSARSGGPDTQYF. As DNA, the CDR3 is TGTGCCAGCAGTGCCCGATCGGGAGGGCCAGATACGCAGTATTTT.

This clonotype was counted at least ten times. The gene calls are TRBV7-8 and TRBJ1-1; D is undetermined. V lost 3 bases to trimming and J lost 2 bases, with 13 bases between them. Germline assignment: CDR1 SGHVS and CDR2 FQNEAQ. CDR3 length: 15 residues. The CDR3 bases are TGTGCCAGCAGCTTTCCCCACCTCAGAAACACTGAAGCTTTCTTT. It encodes CASSFPHLRNTEAFF.

At least ten counts were recorded for this clonotype. V usage is TRBV29-1 and J usage is TRBJ2-6; D gene unclear. V lost 7 bases and J lost 2, with 15 bases in between. Germline CDR1 SQVTM, CDR2 ANQGSEA. The CDR3 consists of 15 residues. The DNA of the CDR3 is TGCAGCGCTCCTGAACTGAGCGCTGGGGCCAACGTCCTGACTTTC. It translates to CSAPELSAGANVLTF.

This clonotype was picked up one time. A read error may explain this, as a much larger clone is one base away. This rearrangement joins TRBV29-1 to TRBJ2-1, with TRBD1 matching over 11 bases. CDR1 is SQVTM, CDR2 ANQGSEA, per germline. The CDR3 is 15 residues long. The CDR3 nucleotides are TGCAGCGTTGAGAGGGACAGGGGGATTAACAATAAGCAGTTCTTC. It codes for CSVERDRGINNKQFF.

The rearrangement links TRBV7-9 to TRBJ2-5; D perhaps matches TRBD1 (6 bases). The CDR3 length is 17 residues. The germline V gene encodes CDR1 SEHNR and CDR2 FQNEAQ (reference sequence). V lost 1 base to trimming and J lost 1 base, with 16 bases between them. The CDR3, as DNA: TGTGCCAGCAGCTTAGGGGACACCGGAATCATCCAAGAGACCCAGTACTTC. Translating it yields CASSLGDTGIIQETQYF.

Of note for this clonotype: A much larger clone is a single base away; this may be a read error. The V gene is TRBV11-2, the J gene TRBJ1-1; the D gene is possibly TRBD1 (5 bases). Germline lookup yields CDR1 SGHAT and CDR2 FQNNGV. With 4 bases removed from V and 1 base from J, the gap between germline ends came to 10 bases. CDR3 size: 14 residues. The CDR3 loop is CASSSMGGNTEAFF. As DNA, the CDR3 is TGTGCCAGCAGCTCGATGGGGGGGAACACTGAAGCTTTCTTT.

CDR3 region: CASTFLPSTDTQYF. The DNA for the CDR3 is TGTGCCAGTACCTTCCTCCCTAGCACAGATACGCAGTATTTT. The chain uses TRBV6-1 and TRBJ2-3; D gene unclear. This CDR3 comprises 14 residues. From germline, CDR1 is MNHNS and CDR2 SASEGT. V was pared by 9 bases and J by 0 bases, with 13 bases between.

With respect to this clonotype: A much larger clone sits a single nucleotide away, making a read error possible. The rearrangement uses TRBV6-5 and TRBJ1-1, with 8 bases fitting TRBD1. V shed 6 bases and J 4 bases; nucleotides not matched to a gene: 13. The CDR3 spans 16 residues. Germline CDR1 MNHEY, CDR2 SVGAGI. The DNA for the CDR3 is TGTGCCAGCAGCTACGCAACGGGACAGGCGAGCACTGAAGCTTTCTTT. It specifies CASSYATGQASTEAFF.

The V and J genes are TRBV6-2 or TRBV6-3 and TRBJ2-3, with a tentative D call TRBD2 (6 bases). V was cut by 5 bases and J by 11 bases, with 14 bases left in between. The CDR3 covers 12 residues. Germline V gene sequence: CDR1 MNHEY, CDR2 SVGEGT. CDR3 protein: CASSLRLVGQYF. The CDR3 DNA is TGTGCCAGCAGTCTTCGACTAGTTGGGCAGTATTTT.

About this clonotype: This may come from a read error, since a much larger clone is one base off. The chain links TRBV28 to TRBJ2-7, with 8 bases aligning to TRBD1. Germline-derived CDR1 and CDR2 are MDHEN and SYDVKM. The CDR3 consists of 13 residues. The CDR3 spells CASTTGTGWERYF. Here the CDR3 DNA reads TGTGCCAGCACCACCGGGACAGGTTGGGAGCGGTACTTC.

At least ten counts were recorded for this clonotype. This chain connects TRBV7-2 to TRBJ1-2, with a possible D match to TRBD1 (6 bases). Germline CDR1 is SGHTA and CDR2 is FQGNSA. V was cut by 5 bases and J by 8 bases, with 12 bases left in between. CDR3 size: 12 residues. CDR3 residues: CASSAYDRGYTF. The CDR3, as DNA: TGTGCCAGCAGCGCCTATGACAGGGGCTACACCTTC. The full variable domain, completed using reference TRBV7-2 and TRBJ1-2, is GAGVSQSPSNKVTEKGKDVELRCDPISGHTALYWYRQSLGQGLEFLIYFQGNSAPDKSGLPSDRFSAERTGGSVSTLTIQRTQQEDSAVYLCASSAYDRGYTFGSGTRLTVV.

The chain recombines TRBV2 with TRBJ2-7, with a possible D match to TRBD2 (7 bases). With 10 bases removed from V and 4 bases from J, the gap between germline ends came to 11 bases. CDR3 length: 11 amino acids. Germline lookup yields CDR1 SNHLY and CDR2 FYNNEI. CDR3 DNA sequence: TGTGCCACACAGGGAGGGTACGAGCAGTACTTC. Its translation is CATQGGYEQYF.

This clonotype was counted a few times. The V gene is TRBV25-1, the J gene TRBJ2-1; 7 nucleotides agree with TRBD1. Germline loops: CDR1 MGHDK, CDR2 SYGVNS. J was trimmed by 8 bases and V by 4 bases; bases with no gene match: 8. There are 14 residues in the CDR3. The CDR3 here is CASSGDRELDEQFF. CDR3 DNA sequence: TGTGCCAGCAGTGGCGACAGGGAGTTGGATGAGCAGTTCTTC.

In this sample, this clonotype turned up once. DNA for the CDR3: TGTGCCAGTGTGGGGACAGGGACTTCTTCTGGGGCCAACGTCCTGACTTTC. Translated: CASVGTGTSSGANVLTF. The rearrangement uses TRBV19 and TRBJ2-6, with 9 bases matching TRBD1. Per germline, CDR1 LNHDA and CDR2 SQIVND (reference sequence). The J segment lost 1 base and the V segment lost 8 bases, leaving 9 bases of the junction unmatched. The CDR3 is 17 amino acids.

This clonotype was recorded at least ten times. The chain couples TRBV6-5 to TRBJ1-5; TRBD1 aligns across 7 bases. V lost 2 bases to trimming and J lost 7 bases; unmatched junction nucleotides: 5. CDR1 and CDR2 (germline): MNHEY, SVGAGI. There are 14 residues in the CDR3. The CDR3 here is CASSYLQGLQPQHF. The CDR3 DNA sequence: TGTGCCAGCAGTTACCTACAGGGGCTCCAGCCCCAGCATTTT.